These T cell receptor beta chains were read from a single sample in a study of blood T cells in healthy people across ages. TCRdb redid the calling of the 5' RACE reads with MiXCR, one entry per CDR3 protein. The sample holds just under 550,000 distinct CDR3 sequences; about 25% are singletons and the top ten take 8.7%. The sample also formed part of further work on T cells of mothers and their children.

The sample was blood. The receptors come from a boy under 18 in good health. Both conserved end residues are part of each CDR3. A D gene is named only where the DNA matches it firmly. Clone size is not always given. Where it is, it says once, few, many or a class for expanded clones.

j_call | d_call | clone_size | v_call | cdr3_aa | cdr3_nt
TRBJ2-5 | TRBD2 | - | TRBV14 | CASSQDYGRQETQYF | TGTGCCAGCAGCCAAGATTACGGGAGGCAAGAGACCCAGTACTTC
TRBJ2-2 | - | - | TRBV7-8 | CASSTGINTGELFF | TGTGCCAGCAGTACCGGGATAAACACCGGGGAGCTGTTTTTT
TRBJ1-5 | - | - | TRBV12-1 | CASSPSGCAVPQPQHF | TGTGCCAGCAGCCCCTCGGGATGCGCAGTTCCTCAGCCCCAGCATTTT
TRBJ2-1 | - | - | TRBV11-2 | CASSFGVYEQFF | TGTGCCAGCAGCTTCGGGGTATATGAGCAGTTCTTC
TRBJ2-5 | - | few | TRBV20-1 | CSAKQFEETQYF | TGCAGTGCTAAACAGTTCGAAGAGACCCAGTACTTC
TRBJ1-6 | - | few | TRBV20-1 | CSAREGQRSNSPLHF | TGCAGTGCTAGAGAGGGCCAACGATCCAACTCACCCCTCCACTTT
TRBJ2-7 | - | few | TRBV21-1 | CASSKAGALQGPRVYEQYF | TGTGCCAGCAGCAAAGCCGGGGCCCTACAGGGGCCGCGGGTTTACGAGCAGTACTTC
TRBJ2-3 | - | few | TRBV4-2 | CASSQDRGGTTDTQYF | TGTGCCAGCAGCCAAGATCGGGGCGGGACCACAGATACGCAGTATTTT
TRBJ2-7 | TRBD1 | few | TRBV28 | CASSSRGNPYEQYF | TGTGCCAGCAGCTCCAGGGGGAACCCCTACGAGCAGTACTTC
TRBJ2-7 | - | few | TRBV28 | CASSAPRDNYEQYF | TGTGCCAGCAGTGCACCTCGGGACAACTACGAGCAGTACTTC
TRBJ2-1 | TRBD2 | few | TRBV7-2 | CASSSQIRGTSAGGEQFF | TGTGCCAGCAGCTCCCAGATAAGAGGGACTAGCGCCGGCGGTGAGCAGTTCTTC
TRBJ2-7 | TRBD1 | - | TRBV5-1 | CASSLWTGTGTSEQYF | TGCGCCAGCAGTCTTTGGACCGGGACAGGAACCTCCGAGCAGTACTTC
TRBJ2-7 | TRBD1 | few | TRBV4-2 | CASSQDLRGFRYEQYF | TGTGCCAGCAGCCAAGATCTCAGGGGGTTTCGCTACGAGCAGTACTTC
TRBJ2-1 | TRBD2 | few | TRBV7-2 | CASSLTLAGGLYNEQFF | TGTGCCAGCAGCTTAACCTTAGCGGGGGGGCTCTACAATGAGCAGTTCTTC
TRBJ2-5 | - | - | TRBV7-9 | CASSLERGLTPSQETQYF | TGTGCCAGCAGCCTGGAGAGGGGACTTACACCTTCTCAAGAGACCCAGTACTTC
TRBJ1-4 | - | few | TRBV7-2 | CASSLARQGIRSNEKLFF | TGTGCCAGCAGCTTAGCGAGGCAGGGTATTAGATCTAATGAAAAACTGTTTTTT
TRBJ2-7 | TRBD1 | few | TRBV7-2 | CASSLDGTGFYEQYF | TGTGCCAGCAGCCTCGACGGGACAGGGTTTTACGAGCAGTACTTC